This T cell receptor (beta chain) is from a study of shared clonotypes between healthy human individuals. This table comes from immunoSEQ multiplex PCR, and its TCRdb copy is limited to in-frame clones, with some not included. The sample has 2,500,000 or so clones, 90% to 95% seen once; the top ten hold over 0.12%. The CDR3 covers 13 residues. Trimming removed 0 bases from V and 1 base from J, with 5 bases in between. Germline V gene sequence: CDR1 SGHNT, CDR2 YYREEE (reference sequence). Points from the study as a whole: The diversity represented, both genetic and in exposure history, was limited by few donors. Naive CD4 clonotypes were shared across a few donors at about 5.3%.

This clone has just one count. No antigen is known for it. The receptor was derived from a man younger than 35 in good health. What was sequenced was naive CD4+ T cells sorted from blood. Subset given: CD45RA+ positively selected. The chain links TRBV5-4 to TRBJ2-7; D call uncertain. DNA of the CDR3: TGTGCCAGCAGCTTGGGGTATTCCTACGAGCAGTACTTC. Its protein product is CASSLGYSYEQYF.